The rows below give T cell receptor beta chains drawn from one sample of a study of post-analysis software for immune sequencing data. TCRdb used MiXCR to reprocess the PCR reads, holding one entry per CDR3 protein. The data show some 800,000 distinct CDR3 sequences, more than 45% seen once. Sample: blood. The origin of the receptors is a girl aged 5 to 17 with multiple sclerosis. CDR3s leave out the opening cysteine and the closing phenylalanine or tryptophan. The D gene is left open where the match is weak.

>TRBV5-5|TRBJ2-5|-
ASSLGARQETQY
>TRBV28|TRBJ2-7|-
ASNRLTLHTDEQY
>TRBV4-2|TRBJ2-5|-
ASSQVVDIQETQY
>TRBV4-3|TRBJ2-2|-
ASSQERGELF
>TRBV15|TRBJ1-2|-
ATSRGESRNHGYT
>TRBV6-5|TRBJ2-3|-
ASSHSGVPRLGGSADTQY
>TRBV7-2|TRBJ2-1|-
ASSLSRVEQF
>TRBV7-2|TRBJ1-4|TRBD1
ASSLEGGGVEEKLF
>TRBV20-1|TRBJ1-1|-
SAVVSANTEAF
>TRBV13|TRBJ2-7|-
ASTSLGAEQY
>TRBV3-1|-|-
ASSQRRGLETQY
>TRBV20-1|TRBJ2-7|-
SAGRGLSYEQY
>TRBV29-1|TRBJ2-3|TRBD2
SVEAAGVPRDTQY
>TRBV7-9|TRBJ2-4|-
ASSLSQMEQY
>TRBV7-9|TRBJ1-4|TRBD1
ASSPGTGLNVANEKLF
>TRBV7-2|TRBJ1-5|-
ASSLDPAVNQPQH
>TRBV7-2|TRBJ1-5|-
ASSLRARQPQH
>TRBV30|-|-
AWGEGGEETQY
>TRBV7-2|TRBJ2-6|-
ASSPIGQGGVLT
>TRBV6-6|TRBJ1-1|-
ASSSQDRGDGEAF
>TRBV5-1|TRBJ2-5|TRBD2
ASTGTGLAGGETQY
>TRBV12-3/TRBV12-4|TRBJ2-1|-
ASRTNNEQF
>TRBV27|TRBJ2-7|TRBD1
ASRRQGDYEQY
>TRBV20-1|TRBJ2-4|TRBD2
SARVPSGTPGIQY
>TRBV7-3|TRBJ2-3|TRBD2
ASSPFAGVTDTQY
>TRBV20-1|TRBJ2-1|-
SARDRRPDEQF
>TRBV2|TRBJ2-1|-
ASSEWLASEQF
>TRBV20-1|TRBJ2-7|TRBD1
SALRQGANEQY
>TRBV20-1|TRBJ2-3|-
SASVASGDTQY
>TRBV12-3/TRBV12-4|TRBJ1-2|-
ASSFGGPSYGYT
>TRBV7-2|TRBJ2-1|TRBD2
ASSFLADQF
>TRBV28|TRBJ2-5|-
ASIRDGVDQETQY
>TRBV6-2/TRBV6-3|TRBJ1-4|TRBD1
ASSSGQGKATNEKLF
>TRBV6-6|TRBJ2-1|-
ASSFSWPHDRDEQF
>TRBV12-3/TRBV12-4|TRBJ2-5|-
ASTSSVQETQY
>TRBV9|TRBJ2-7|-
ASSVDGAISYEQY
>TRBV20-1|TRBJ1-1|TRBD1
SASPMTGDTEAF
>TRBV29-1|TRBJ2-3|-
SAMRAKTLTDTQY
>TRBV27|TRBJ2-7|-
ASRISRNYEQY
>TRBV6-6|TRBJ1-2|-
ASTEGRYGYT
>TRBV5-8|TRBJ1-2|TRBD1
ASSPREGAYGYT
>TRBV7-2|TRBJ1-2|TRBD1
ASNPDRGYGYT
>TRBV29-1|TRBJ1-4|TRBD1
SVGDSWNEKLF
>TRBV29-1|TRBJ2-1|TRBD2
SVESAGVGNEQF
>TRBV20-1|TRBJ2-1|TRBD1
SARSPGGHYNEQF
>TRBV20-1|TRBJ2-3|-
SANPLTHASTDTQY
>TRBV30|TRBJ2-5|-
AWRGHGAVGFQETQY
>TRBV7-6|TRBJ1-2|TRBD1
ASSLAEGRGNYGYT
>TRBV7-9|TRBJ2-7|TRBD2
ASSLASGGVGVNEQY
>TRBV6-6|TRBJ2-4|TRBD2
ASSYSTLADNIQY